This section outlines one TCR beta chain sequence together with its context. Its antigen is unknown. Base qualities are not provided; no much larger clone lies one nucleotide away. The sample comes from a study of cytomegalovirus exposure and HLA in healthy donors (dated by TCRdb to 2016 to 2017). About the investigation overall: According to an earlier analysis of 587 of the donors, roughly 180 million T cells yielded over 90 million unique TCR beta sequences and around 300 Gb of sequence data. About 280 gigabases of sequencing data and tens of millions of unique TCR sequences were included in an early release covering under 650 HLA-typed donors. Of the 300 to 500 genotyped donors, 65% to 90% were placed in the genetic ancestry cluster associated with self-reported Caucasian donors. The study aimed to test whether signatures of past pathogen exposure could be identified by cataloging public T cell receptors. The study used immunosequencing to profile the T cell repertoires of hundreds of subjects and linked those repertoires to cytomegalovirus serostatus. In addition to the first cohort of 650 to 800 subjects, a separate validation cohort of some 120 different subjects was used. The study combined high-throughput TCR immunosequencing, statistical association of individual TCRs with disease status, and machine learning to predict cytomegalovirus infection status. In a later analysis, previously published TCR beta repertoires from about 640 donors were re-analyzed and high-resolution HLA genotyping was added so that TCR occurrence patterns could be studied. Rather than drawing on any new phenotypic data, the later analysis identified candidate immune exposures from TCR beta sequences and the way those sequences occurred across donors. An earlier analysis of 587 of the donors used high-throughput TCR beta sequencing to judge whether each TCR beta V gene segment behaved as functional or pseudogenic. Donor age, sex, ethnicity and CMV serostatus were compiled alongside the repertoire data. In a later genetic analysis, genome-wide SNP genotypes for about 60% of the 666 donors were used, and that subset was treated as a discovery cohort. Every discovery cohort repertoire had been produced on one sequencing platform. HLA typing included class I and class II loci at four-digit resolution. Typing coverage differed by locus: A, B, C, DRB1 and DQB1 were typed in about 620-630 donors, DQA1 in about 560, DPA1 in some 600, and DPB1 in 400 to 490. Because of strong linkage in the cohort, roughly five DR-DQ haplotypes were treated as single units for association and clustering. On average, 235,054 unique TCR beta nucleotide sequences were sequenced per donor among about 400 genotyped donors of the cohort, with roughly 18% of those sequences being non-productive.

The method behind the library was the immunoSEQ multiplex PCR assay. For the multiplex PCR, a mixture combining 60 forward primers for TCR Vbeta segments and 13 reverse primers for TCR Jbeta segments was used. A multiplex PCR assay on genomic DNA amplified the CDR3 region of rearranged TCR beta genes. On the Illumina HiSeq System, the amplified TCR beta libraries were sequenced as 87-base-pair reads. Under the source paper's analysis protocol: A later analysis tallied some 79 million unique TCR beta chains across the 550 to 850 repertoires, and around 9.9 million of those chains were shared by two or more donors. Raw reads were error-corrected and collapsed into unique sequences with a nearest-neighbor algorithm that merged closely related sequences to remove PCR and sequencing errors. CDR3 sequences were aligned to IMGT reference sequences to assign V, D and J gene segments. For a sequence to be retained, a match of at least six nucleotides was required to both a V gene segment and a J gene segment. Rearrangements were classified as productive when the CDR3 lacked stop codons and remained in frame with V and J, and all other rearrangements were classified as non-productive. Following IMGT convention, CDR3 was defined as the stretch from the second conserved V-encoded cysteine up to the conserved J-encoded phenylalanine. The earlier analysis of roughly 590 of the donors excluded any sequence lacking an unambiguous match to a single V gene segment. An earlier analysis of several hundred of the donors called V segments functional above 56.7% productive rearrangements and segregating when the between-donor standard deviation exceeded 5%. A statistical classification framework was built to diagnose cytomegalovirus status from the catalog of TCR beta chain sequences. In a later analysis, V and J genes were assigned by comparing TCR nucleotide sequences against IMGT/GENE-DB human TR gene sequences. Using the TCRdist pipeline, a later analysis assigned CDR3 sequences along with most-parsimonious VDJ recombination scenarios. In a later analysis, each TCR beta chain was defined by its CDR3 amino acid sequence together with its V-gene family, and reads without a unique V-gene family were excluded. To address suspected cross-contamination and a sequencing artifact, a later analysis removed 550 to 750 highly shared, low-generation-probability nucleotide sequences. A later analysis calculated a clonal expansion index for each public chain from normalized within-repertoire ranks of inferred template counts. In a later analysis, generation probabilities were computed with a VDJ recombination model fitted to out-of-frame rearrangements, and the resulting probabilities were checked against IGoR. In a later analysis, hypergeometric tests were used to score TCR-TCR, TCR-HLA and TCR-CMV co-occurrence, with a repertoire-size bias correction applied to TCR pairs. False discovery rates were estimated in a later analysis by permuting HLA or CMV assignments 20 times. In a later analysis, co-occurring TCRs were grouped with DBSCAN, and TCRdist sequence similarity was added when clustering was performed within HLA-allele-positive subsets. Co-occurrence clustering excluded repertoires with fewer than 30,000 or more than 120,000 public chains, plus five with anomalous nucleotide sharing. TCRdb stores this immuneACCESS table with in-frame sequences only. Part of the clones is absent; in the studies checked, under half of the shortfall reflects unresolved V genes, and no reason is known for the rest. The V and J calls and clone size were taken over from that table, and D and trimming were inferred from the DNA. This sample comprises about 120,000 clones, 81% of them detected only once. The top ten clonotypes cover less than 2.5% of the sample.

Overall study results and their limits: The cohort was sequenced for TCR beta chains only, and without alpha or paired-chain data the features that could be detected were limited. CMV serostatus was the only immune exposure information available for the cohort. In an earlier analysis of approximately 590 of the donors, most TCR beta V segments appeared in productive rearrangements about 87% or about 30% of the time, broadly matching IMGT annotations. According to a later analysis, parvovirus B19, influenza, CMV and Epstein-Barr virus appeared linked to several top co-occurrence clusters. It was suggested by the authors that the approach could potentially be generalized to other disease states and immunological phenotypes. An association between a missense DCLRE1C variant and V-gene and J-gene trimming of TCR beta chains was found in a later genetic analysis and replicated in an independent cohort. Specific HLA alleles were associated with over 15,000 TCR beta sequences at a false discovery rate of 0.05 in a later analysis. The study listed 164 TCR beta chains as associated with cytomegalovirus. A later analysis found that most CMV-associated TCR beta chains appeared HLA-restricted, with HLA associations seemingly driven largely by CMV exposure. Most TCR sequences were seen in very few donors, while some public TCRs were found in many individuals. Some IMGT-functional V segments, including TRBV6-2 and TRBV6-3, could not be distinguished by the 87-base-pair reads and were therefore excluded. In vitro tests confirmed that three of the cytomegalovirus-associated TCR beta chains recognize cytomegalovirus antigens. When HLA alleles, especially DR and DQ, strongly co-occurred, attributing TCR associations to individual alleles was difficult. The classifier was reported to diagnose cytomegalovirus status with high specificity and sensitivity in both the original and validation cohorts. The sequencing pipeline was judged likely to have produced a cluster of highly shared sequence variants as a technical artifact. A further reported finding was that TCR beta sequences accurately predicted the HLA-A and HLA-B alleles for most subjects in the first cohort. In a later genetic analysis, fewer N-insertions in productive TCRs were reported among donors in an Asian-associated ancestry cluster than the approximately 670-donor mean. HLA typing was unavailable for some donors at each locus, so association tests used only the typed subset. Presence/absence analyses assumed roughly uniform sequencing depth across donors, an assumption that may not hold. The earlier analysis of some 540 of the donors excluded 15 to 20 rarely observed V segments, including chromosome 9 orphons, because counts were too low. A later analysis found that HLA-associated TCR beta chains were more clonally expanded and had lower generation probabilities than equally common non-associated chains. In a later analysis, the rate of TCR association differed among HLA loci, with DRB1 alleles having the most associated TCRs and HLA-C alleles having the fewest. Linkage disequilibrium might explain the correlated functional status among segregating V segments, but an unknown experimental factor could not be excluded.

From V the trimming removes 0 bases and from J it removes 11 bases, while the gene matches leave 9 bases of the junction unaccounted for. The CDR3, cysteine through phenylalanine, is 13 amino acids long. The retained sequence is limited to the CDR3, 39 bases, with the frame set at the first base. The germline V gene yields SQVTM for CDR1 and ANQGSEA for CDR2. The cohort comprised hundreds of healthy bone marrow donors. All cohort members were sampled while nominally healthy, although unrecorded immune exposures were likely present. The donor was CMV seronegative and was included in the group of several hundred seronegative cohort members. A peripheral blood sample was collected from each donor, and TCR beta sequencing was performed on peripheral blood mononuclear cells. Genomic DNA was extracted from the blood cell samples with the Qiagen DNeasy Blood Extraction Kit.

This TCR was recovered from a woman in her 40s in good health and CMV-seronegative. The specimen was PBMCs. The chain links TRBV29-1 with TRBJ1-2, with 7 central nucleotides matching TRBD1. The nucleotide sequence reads TGCAGCGTTGAAGATCCGGCAGGGGGTAGTTACACCTTC. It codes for CSVEDPAGGSYTF.